A selection of T cell receptor beta chains follows, all from one sample in a study of shared clonotypes between healthy human individuals. Assay: immunoSEQ multiplex PCR; the TCRdb copy retains only in-frame clones and omits some. The sample holds some 1.1 million clones; 77% are singletons and the top ten take about 0.94%. The specimen was memory CD4+ T cells from PBMCs. Receptor source: a man younger than 35 in good health. Some clones in this sample may be carry-over from other donors' samples. The CDR3 runs from the conserved cysteine through the conserved F or W. Each record gives: D gene, V gene, J gene, clone size, CDR3 DNA, CDR3 protein. A D gene is named only where the DNA matches it firmly. Clone size is not always given. Where it is, it says once, few, many or a class for expanded clones.

>.|TRBV28|TRBJ1-4|.
TGTGCCAGCACCCTGGCGAGGGGGGGTGAAAAACTGTTTTTT
CASTLARGGEKLFF
>.|TRBV30|TRBJ2-7|.
TGTGCCTGGAGGGCCCCAGAAGTATACGAGCAGTACTTC
CAWRAPEVYEQYF
>TRBD2|TRBV2|TRBJ2-4|.
TGTGCCAGCAGTGAGGCTAGCGGGACGTTGAAGTACTTC
CASSEASGTLKYF
>TRBD2|TRBV7-2|TRBJ2-5|.
TGTGCCAGCAGCTCGGGACTAGCGGGATTTGAGACCCAGTACTTC
CASSSGLAGFETQYF
>.|TRBV4-1|TRBJ2-1|.
TGCGCCAGCAGCCAAGCCATCGGACAGACGAGCTCCTACAATGAGCAGTTCTTC
CASSQAIGQTSSYNEQFF
>.|TRBV5-1|TRBJ1-4|.
TGCGCCAGCAGCTTGGGGGGGACGGAGGTGGGAAGAAAACTGTTTTTT
CASSLGGTEVGRKLFF
>.|TRBV7-2|TRBJ2-7|.
TGTGCCAGCAGCTTTAGGACTGGTTCCTACGAGCAGTACTTC
CASSFRTGSYEQYF
>TRBD2|TRBV4-2|TRBJ2-1|.
TGTGCCAGCAGTCGCCTAAGCGGGAGTCAGAATGAGCAGTTCTTC
CASSRLSGSQNEQFF
>TRBD1|TRBV9|TRBJ2-6|.
TGTGCCAGCAGCGCGAGGGGACAGGTCAACTCTGGGGCCAACGTCCTGACTTTC
CASSARGQVNSGANVLTF
>.|TRBV7-9|TRBJ2-3|.
TGTGCCAGCAGCTTAGATAGTGGGTTTCAGGACACGCAGTATTTT
CASSLDSGFQDTQYF
>.|TRBV23-1|TRBJ2-3|.
TGCGCCAGCAGTCAATCGACCCCAATGAAAGGGAAATGCACAGATACGCAGTATTTT
CASSQSTPMKGKCTDTQYF
>.|TRBV19|TRBJ2-7|.
TGTGCCAGTAGTCCCGACAATCGGGGTTTCTACGAGCAGTACTTC
CASSPDNRGFYEQYF
>TRBD2|TRBV9|TRBJ2-1|.
TGTGCCAGCAGCCAACTAGCGGTCCCCTACAATGAGCAGTTCTTC
CASSQLAVPYNEQFF
>.|TRBV29-1|TRBJ1-1|.
TGCAGCGTTAGTACGTCTGGGGCGAACACTGAAGCTTTCTTT
CSVSTSGANTEAFF
>TRBD1|TRBV6-1|TRBJ1-5|.
TGTGCCAGCCTTTATCGACAGGGTGGGGATCAGCCCCAGCATTTT
CASLYRQGGDQPQHF
>.|TRBV25-1|TRBJ2-7|.
TGTGCCAGCAGTGAAGGGGTTGAGCAGTACTTC
CASSEGVEQYF
>.|TRBV7-9|TRBJ1-3|.
TGTGCCAGCAGCCACGGTGGCTCTGGAAACACCATATATTTT
CASSHGGSGNTIYF
>.|TRBV5-4|TRBJ1-2|.
TGTGCCAGCAGCTTGGGCCGGGAGAGTTATGGCTACACCTTC
CASSLGRESYGYTF
>.|TRBV21-1|TRBJ2-1|.
TGTGCCAGCAGCAAAGCGGGGGGACAGGGGACTTACAATGAGCAGTTCTTC
CASSKAGGQGTYNEQFF
>TRBD1|TRBV30|TRBJ1-4|.
TGTGCCTGGAGTCCCGGGGACAGAGGGCTGTTTTTT
CAWSPGDRGLFF
>.|TRBV15|TRBJ1-2|.
TGTGCCACCACCTGGGATAGGCAGGCTAATTATGGCTACACCTTC
CATTWDRQANYGYTF
>TRBD2|TRBV5-1|TRBJ2-2|.
TGCGCCAGCAGCTTCTGGACTAGCGGGAGTATTGGGACCGGGGAGCTGTTTTTT
CASSFWTSGSIGTGELFF
>.|TRBV19|TRBJ1-5|.
TGTGCCAGTAGTATAACGGGTGGCAATCAGCCCCAGCATTTT
CASSITGGNQPQHF
>TRBD1|TRBV29-1|TRBJ1-2|.
TGCAGCGTAGGGACAGGGGGATATGGCTACACCTTC
CSVGTGGYGYTF
>.|TRBV2|TRBJ2-1|once
TGTGCCAGCAGTCCGGTTGGGCATGAGCAGTTCTTC
CASSPVGHEQFF
>TRBD1|TRBV2|TRBJ2-7|once
TGTGCCAGCAATTTATGGGACAGGCCCTCCTACGAGCAGTACTTC
CASNLWDRPSYEQYF
>.|TRBV4-3|TRBJ2-5|.
TGCGCCAGCAGCTCCCGTCTGGCGGCAGAGACCCAGTACTTC
CASSSRLAAETQYF
>.|TRBV25-1|TRBJ1-4|.
TGTGCCAGCACCCGGGGGTTGTTTGAAAAACTGTTTTTT
CASTRGLFEKLFF
>.|TRBV19|TRBJ1-4|.
TGTGCCAGTAGTATCGACAGAGTAGCGGAAAAACTGTTTTTT
CASSIDRVAEKLFF
>.|TRBV30|TRBJ2-3|few
TGTGCCTGGAGTTTGGACTGGGATCGCACAGATACGCAGTATTTT
CAWSLDWDRTDTQYF
>TRBD2|TRBV9|TRBJ2-1|.
TGTGCCAGCAGCCCCCGGAGGGGAGCGGGAGGATATAATGAGCAGTTCTTC
CASSPRRGAGGYNEQFF
>.|TRBV5-4|TRBJ2-7|.
TGTGCCAGCAGCCCTGGTACGAGGTCCGAGCAGTACTTC
CASSPGTRSEQYF
>TRBD1|TRBV10-1|TRBJ2-2|.
TGCGCCAGCACTGGACAGGTCGCCGGGGAGCTGTTTTTT
CASTGQVAGELFF
>.|TRBV5-1|TRBJ2-7|.
TGCGCCAGCAGCTTGGATGGTAACTCCTACGAGCAGTACTTC
CASSLDGNSYEQYF
>.|TRBV5-1|TRBJ2-1|.
TGCGCCAGCAGCAACCCGGCGGCAGGATACAATGAGCAGTTCTTC
CASSNPAAGYNEQFF
>.|TRBV18|TRBJ2-2|.
TGTGCCAGCTCACCAGCCCTTTTGGCGAACACCGGGGAGCTGTTTTTT
CASSPALLANTGELFF
>TRBD1|TRBV6-6|TRBJ2-7|.
TGTGCCAGCAGTCCCCCCGACAGGGTCCCCTACGAGCAGTACTTC
CASSPPDRVPYEQYF
>.|TRBV11-2|TRBJ2-7|.
TGTGCCAGCAGCCCGTATCGTCAGGACTACGAGCAGTACTTC
CASSPYRQDYEQYF
>.|TRBV5-6|TRBJ2-7|.
TGTGCCAGCAGCTTGGAGCGGCAGAAGCAGTACTTC
CASSLERQKQYF
>TRBD2|TRBV4-2|TRBJ2-3|.
TGTGCCAGCAGCTCTCGGGAGGGAGCACTGCTAGATACGCAGTATTTT
CASSSREGALLDTQYF
>.|TRBV5-4|TRBJ2-1|few
TGTGCCAGCAGCTTGGTAACGGGAGCAGATGAGCAGTTCTTC
CASSLVTGADEQFF
>TRBD2|TRBV4-1|TRBJ2-7|.
TGCGCCAGCAGCCAAGACCCGGGGGGCTCCTACGAGCAGTACTTC
CASSQDPGGSYEQYF
>.|TRBV2|TRBJ1-4|.
TGTGCCAGCAGTGCTTCAGGGGCTTCGAATGAAAAACTGTTTTTT
CASSASGASNEKLFF
>.|TRBV6-1|TRBJ2-7|few
TGTGCCAGCAGTGAATTCGGTCCAATTCTTCCCTACGAGCAGTACTTC
CASSEFGPILPYEQYF
>TRBD1|TRBV5-4|TRBJ2-3|.
TGTGCCAGCAGCTTGATACAGGGGTTACCCACAGATACGCAGTATTTT
CASSLIQGLPTDTQYF
>TRBD2|TRBV7-8|TRBJ2-1|.
TGTGCCAGCAGCTTAAGGGGACTAGCATCCTACAATGAGCAGTTCTTC
CASSLRGLASYNEQFF
>.|TRBV11-2|TRBJ2-7|many
TGTGCCAGCAGCGGGGGACTCGTTAGCGACGAGCAGTACTTC
CASSGGLVSDEQYF
>.|TRBV5-4|TRBJ2-3|.
TGTGCCAGCAGCTCCCAGGGTGCAGATACGCAGTATTTT
CASSSQGADTQYF
>TRBD2|TRBV4-2|TRBJ2-1|.
TGTGCCAGCAGCCGCAAATTTTACGGGACTAGCGGGGAAAGCTCCTACAATGAGCAGTTCTTC
CASSRKFYGTSGESSYNEQFF
>TRBD1|TRBV7-6|TRBJ1-3|.
TGTGCCAGCAGCTCTTGGACAGGGGGCGATGGAAACACCATATATTTT
CASSSWTGGDGNTIYF
>.|TRBV9|TRBJ1-3|.
TGTGCCAGCAGCCCAGTGGGGGCGGTGGGCTCTGGAAACACCATATATTTT
CASSPVGAVGSGNTIYF
>.|TRBV7-9|TRBJ1-2|.
TGTGCCAGCAGCTTCGGGCAACCGCGCTATGGCTACACCTTC
CASSFGQPRYGYTF
>.|TRBV27|TRBJ1-5|many
TGTGCCAGCAGTTTCGGGGGCCCCCCCCTCGGTCAGCCCCAGCATTTT
CASSFGGPPLGQPQHF
>.|TRBV2|TRBJ2-7|.
TGTGCCAGCAGTACACTGTATTCCTACGAGCAGTACTTC
CASSTLYSYEQYF
>.|TRBV15|TRBJ2-7|.
TGTGCCACCAGCAGAGAGGGGGGTACCTACGAGCAGTACTTC
CATSREGGTYEQYF
>.|TRBV5-1|TRBJ1-2|.
TGCGCCAGCAGCTCCCTACAGGGAGATGGCTACACCTTC
CASSSLQGDGYTF
>.|TRBV4-3|TRBJ1-3|.
TGCGCCAGCAGCCGGTTGGTATCGAACTCTGGAAACACCATATATTTT
CASSRLVSNSGNTIYF
>.|TRBV20-1|TRBJ2-1|.
TGCAGTGCTCTGGGGAATGAGCAGTTCTTC
CSALGNEQFF
>.|TRBV11-2|TRBJ2-2|once
TGTGCCAGCAGCCCCCGGAGGTGGGGGGAGCCTGGGACCGGGGAGCTGTTTTTT
CASSPRRWGEPGTGELFF
>TRBD2|TRBV6-5|TRBJ2-1|.
TGTGCCAGCAGTTACAGCGGGAGCTCCTACAATGAGCAGTTCTTC
CASSYSGSSYNEQFF